This T cell receptor (beta chain) originates from a study of T cell responses to AZD1222 COVID-19 vaccine. This table comes from immunoSEQ multiplex PCR, and its TCRdb copy is limited to in-frame clones, with some not included. The table has tens of thousands of clones, approximately 89% seen once. Concerning this clone itself: The antigen remains unidentified.

Findings of the study overall: Among the donors, most were white British and more were female, and clonal diversity was possibly underestimated. Rises in breadth and depth of Spike-specific TCRs came after two AZD1222 doses.

This receptor was obtained from an adult who received the AZD1222 COVID-19 vaccine. The specimen comprised peripheral blood, sampled 28 days after the second AZD1222 dose.

CDR3 loop: CASSSRQGGTGELFF. The CDR3 nucleotides are TGTGCCAGCAGTTCCAGACAGGGTGGCACCGGGGAGCTGTTTTTT. This chain uses TRBV6-5 with TRBJ2-2, with 7 bases matching TRBD1. The germline V gene has CDR1 MNHEY and CDR2 SVGAGI. The CDR3 runs to 15 residues. J gave up 4 bases and V 4 bases, and 6 bases lay outside the gene matches.